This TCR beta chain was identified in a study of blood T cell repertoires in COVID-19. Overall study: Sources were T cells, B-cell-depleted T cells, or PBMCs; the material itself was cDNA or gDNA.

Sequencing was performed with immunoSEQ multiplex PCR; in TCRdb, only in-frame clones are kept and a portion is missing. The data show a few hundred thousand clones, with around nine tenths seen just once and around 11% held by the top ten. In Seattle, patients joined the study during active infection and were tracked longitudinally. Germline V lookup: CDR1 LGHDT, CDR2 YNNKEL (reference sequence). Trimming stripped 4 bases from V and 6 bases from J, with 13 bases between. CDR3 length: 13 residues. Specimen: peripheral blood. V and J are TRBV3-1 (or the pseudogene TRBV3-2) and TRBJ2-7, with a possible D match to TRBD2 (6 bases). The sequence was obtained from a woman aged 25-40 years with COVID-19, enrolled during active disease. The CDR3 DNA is TGTGCCAGCAGCCCCTTCCGGGAGAGCGAGCAGTACTTC. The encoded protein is CASSPFRESEQYF.